Presented here are 29 T cell receptor beta chains from one specimen sequenced in a study of cytomegalovirus exposure and HLA in healthy donors (dated by TCRdb to 2017 to 2019). The library was prepared using the immunoSEQ multiplex PCR assay. As stored in TCRdb, this immuneACCESS dataset retains in-frame rearrangements with V and J assigned. A fraction of the clones does not appear; measured against another copy, unresolved V genes explain less than half of the discrepancy, and the remainder lacks a known reason. The sample table records 220,000 or so clones; over 80% of these occur just once. The ten largest account for over 12% of the sample. The specimen was PBMCs. Source of these receptors: a woman aged 25 to 39 in good health and CMV-seropositive.

V is TRBV25-1 and J is TRBJ2-5; D is unclear. Germline CDR1 reads MGHDK; CDR2 reads SYGVNS. Trimming cost V 4 bases and J 4 bases, with 16 bases left between them. The CDR3 contains 15 residues. CDR3 DNA: TGTGCCAGCAGTGGCACATGGAGTCATCGAGAGACCCAGTACTTC. Protein sequence: CASSGTWSHRETQYF.

The rearrangement uses TRBV5-6 and TRBJ2-1; D is ambiguous. Deletions cut 0 bases from V and 0 bases from J, with 4 bases between. Germline CDR1 reads SGHDT; CDR2 reads YYEEEE. CDR3 size: 14 residues. CDR3 loop: CASSLGNSYNEQFF. CDR3 nucleotides: TGTGCCAGCAGCTTGGGGAACTCCTACAATGAGCAGTTCTTC.

V gene TRBV25-1 combines with J gene TRBJ2-7; no reliable D call. There are 14 residues in the CDR3. Germline-derived CDR1 and CDR2 are MGHDK and SYGVNS. V was clipped by 1 base and J by 2 bases, with 9 bases between them. CDR3 sequence: CASSELASPYEQYF. The CDR3 DNA is TGTGCCAGCAGTGAATTGGCCTCTCCCTACGAGCAGTACTTC.

This chain connects TRBV5-1 to TRBJ2-1; 7 bases agree with TRBD2. CDR3 length: 16 residues. Germline CDR1 reads SGHRS; CDR2 reads YFSETQ. Losses at the gene ends were 4 bases for V and 5 bases for J; bases not matched to a gene: 12. CDR3 region: CASSGGEGRSDNEQFF. CDR3 sequence (DNA): TGCGCCAGCAGCGGGGGGGAGGGCCGATCGGACAATGAGCAGTTCTTC.

There are a few counts of this clone. The V gene is TRBV7-8, the J gene TRBJ2-2; D perhaps matches TRBD1 (6 bases). V lost 0 bases and J 4 bases, leaving 12 bases between the germline ends. Germline V gene data show CDR1 as SGHVS and CDR2 as FQNEAQ. This CDR3 contains 16 residues. The DNA for the CDR3 is TGTGCCAGCAGCTTAGCGGCCGGACAGCTCACCGGGGAGCTGTTTTTT. Encoded protein: CASSLAAGQLTGELFF.

The rearrangement uses TRBV6-5 and TRBJ2-3; no definite D call. This CDR3 has 14 amino acids. The germline CDR1 and CDR2 sequences are MNHEY and SVGAGI. Trimming took 7 bases from V and 1 from J, leaving 12 bases between them. The CDR3 bases are TGTGCCAGCAAGTCCCGCCTTCGCACAGATACGCAGTATTTT. The encoded protein is CASKSRLRTDTQYF.

The chain carries TRBV30 and TRBJ1-4; D is uncertain. Germline lookup yields CDR1 GTSNPN and CDR2 SVGIG (reference sequence). V was trimmed by 4 bases and J by 0 bases, leaving 9 bases between them. There are 14 residues in the CDR3. The CDR3 sequence is CAWTPAPTNEKLFF. CDR3 nucleotides: TGTGCCTGGACACCTGCCCCAACTAATGAAAAACTGTTTTTT.

The chain combines TRBV30 with TRBJ1-5, with 12 bases that match TRBD1. This CDR3 has 16 amino acids. The V gene end was trimmed by 0 bases and the J gene end by 3 bases; junction bases not matched to a gene: 3. From germline, CDR1 is GTSNPN and CDR2 SVGIG (reference sequence). CDR3 DNA: TGTGCCTGGAGTGTCGGGACAGGGGGCTCCAATCAGCCCCAGCATTTT. Its protein is CAWSVGTGGSNQPQHF.

The chain carries TRBV9 and TRBJ1-4; 8 positions agree with TRBD1. V trimming: 3 bases; J trimming: 13 bases; junction bases outside the gene matches: 17. The CDR3 has 16 amino acids. Germline V CDR1 and CDR2: SGDLS, YYNGEE. The CDR3 here is CASSGRSGGDPRRLFF. CDR3 nucleotide sequence: TGTGCCAGCAGCGGGAGATCAGGGGGCGACCCCCGAAGACTGTTTTTT.

The chain couples TRBV6-6 to TRBJ2-7, with a tentative D call TRBD2 (6 bases). CDR1 and CDR2 (germline): MNHNY, SVGAGI (reference sequence). Trimming left V 5 bases short and J 0 bases short, with 11 bases between. The CDR3 is made up of 14 amino acids. The CDR3 protein is CASSLGGDSYEQYF. The CDR3 nucleotides are TGTGCCAGCAGTCTTGGAGGGGACTCCTACGAGCAGTACTTC.

The V and J genes are TRBV28 and TRBJ1-2; TRBD1 aligns across 7 bases. The CDR3 has 14 amino acids. The V and J ends lost 6 bases and 8 bases, in that order; junction bases with no gene match: 12. Germline V CDR1 and CDR2: MDHEN, SYDVKM. In DNA form, the CDR3 reads TGTGCCAGCAGCATCGACGTGACAGGGCTCGGCTACACCTTC. Encoded protein: CASSIDVTGLGYTF.

The rearrangement links TRBV2 to TRBJ2-5, with 9 bases matching TRBD2. Germline loops: CDR1 SNHLY, CDR2 FYNNEI. V lost 5 bases and J lost 2; bases outside the gene matches: 15. The CDR3 sequence is 18 residues long. This chain's CDR3 is CASSSLDARLADQETQYF. In DNA form, the CDR3 reads TGTGCCAGCAGTTCTTTGGACGCGAGACTAGCGGATCAAGAGACCCAGTACTTC.

The J gene is TRBJ1-3, the V gene TRBV11-2; no clear D. Germline V gives CDR1 SGHAT, CDR2 FQNNGV. This CDR3 comprises 13 residues. The V and J ends lost 7 bases and 8 bases respectively, with 15 bases between them. CDR3 sequence: CASTSINGDTIYF. The CDR3 region has the DNA TGTGCCAGCACCTCAATTAACGGCGACACCATATATTTT.

V is TRBV30 and J is TRBJ1-1; TRBD1 matches at 8 bases. In germline, CDR1 is GTSNPN, CDR2 SVGIG (reference sequence). Trimming cost V 0 bases and J 6 bases; bases outside gene matches: 0. CDR3 length: 12 amino acids. The CDR3 loop reads CAWSVTGAEAFF. Here the CDR3 DNA reads TGTGCCTGGAGTGTGACAGGGGCTGAAGCTTTCTTT. Full variable domain (outside the CDR3, taken from reference TRBV30 and TRBJ1-1): SQTIHQWPATLVQPVGSPLSLECTVEGTSNPNLYWYRQAAGRGLQLLFYSVGIGQISSEVPQNLSASRPQDRQFILSSKKLLLSDSGFYLCAWSVTGAEAFFGQGTRLTVV.

The rearrangement joins TRBV19 to TRBJ1-2; no clear D. V was clipped by 4 bases and J by 4 bases, with 13 bases between them. Germline loops: CDR1 LNHDA, CDR2 SQIVND (reference sequence). This CDR3 spans 14 amino acids. The CDR3 reads CASSTSAKGYGYTF. The CDR3 bases are TGTGCCAGTAGTACGTCGGCCAAGGGCTATGGCTACACCTTC.

The V gene is TRBV5-3, the J gene TRBJ2-1, with D possibly TRBD1 on 6 matching bases. TRBV5-3 is recorded as an ORF, its role being uncertain. Trimming took off 2 bases at V and 5 bases at J, with 11 bases between the two ends. This CDR3 has 14 residues. In nucleotides, the CDR3 is TGTGCCAGAAGCTTCACAGGGTTCGACAATGAGCAGTTCTTC. It is translated as CARSFTGFDNEQFF.

In this sample, this clone turned up a few times. The chain carries TRBV7-9 and TRBJ2-3; D gene uncertain. V was trimmed by 5 bases and J by 1 base, leaving 4 bases between them. In germline, CDR1 is SEHNR, CDR2 FQNEAQ (reference sequence). The CDR3 sequence is 12 residues long. The CDR3 here is CASSTRTDTQYF. The DNA of the CDR3 is TGTGCCAGCAGCACACGCACAGATACGCAGTATTTT.

This CDR3 reads CASNRANQPQHF. The CDR3, as DNA: TGTGCCAGCAACCGGGCCAATCAGCCCCAGCATTTT. The chain uses TRBV14 and TRBJ1-5; D gene ambiguous. The CDR3 runs to 12 residues. Germline CDR1 is SGHDN and CDR2 is FVKESK. V was trimmed by 7 bases and J by 3 bases, leaving 7 bases between them.

The rearrangement links TRBV11-3 to TRBJ2-7, with 9 bases fitting TRBD1. This CDR3 spans 15 amino acids. Germline V gives CDR1 SGHNT, CDR2 YENEEA. V gave up 1 base and J gave up 4 bases; unmatched junction bases: 5. CDR3 in amino acids: CASSLVGTGLYEQYF. The CDR3 DNA reads as TGTGCCAGCAGCTTAGTCGGGACAGGGTTATACGAGCAGTACTTC.

In its sample, this clone is large (0.1 to 1%). The chain is built from TRBV28 and TRBJ1-2; 10 bases match TRBD1. The V and J ends lost 5 bases and 6 bases, in that order; junction bases with no gene match: 3. The CDR3 contains 13 residues. The germline CDR1 and CDR2 sequences are MDHEN and SYDVKM. The CDR3 DNA follows: TGTGCCAGCAGTATGACAGGGGGCAATGGCTACACCTTC. Translated, it gives CASSMTGGNGYTF.

The chain couples TRBV9 to TRBJ1-2; 7 bases align to TRBD1. Germline V CDR1 and CDR2: SGDLS, YYNGEE. The J segment lost 2 bases and the V segment lost 5 bases, leaving 6 bases of the junction unmatched. The CDR3 is 14 residues long. The CDR3 loop is CASSGPDRNYGYTF. As DNA, the CDR3 is TGTGCCAGCAGTGGGCCGGACAGGAACTATGGCTACACCTTC.

In this sample, this clone turned up once. The rearrangement links TRBV6-5 to TRBJ1-5, with 10 bases identical to TRBD1. This CDR3 is built from 13 residues. V dropped 8 bases and J dropped 4; count of bases not matched to a gene: 2. Germline V gene sequence: CDR1 MNHEY, CDR2 SVGAGI. This chain's CDR3 is CASGQGGNQPQHF. The CDR3 DNA is TGTGCCAGCGGACAGGGGGGAAATCAGCCCCAGCATTTT.

The chain couples TRBV6-1 to TRBJ1-5; D unresolved. This CDR3 contains 13 residues. Trimming left V 3 bases short and J 4 bases short, with 7 bases between. Germline loops: CDR1 MNHNS, CDR2 SASEGT. The DNA of the CDR3 is TGTGCCAGCAGTGAGGGCGGGAATCAGCCCCAGCATTTT. It encodes CASSEGGNQPQHF.

The chain recombines TRBV9 with TRBJ1-1; D remains ambiguous. Trimming stripped 1 base from V and 4 bases from J, with 8 bases between. The CDR3 sequence is 13 residues long. Germline lookup yields CDR1 SGDLS and CDR2 YYNGEE. CDR3 bases: TGTGCCAGCAGCGTATGGGGTAGCACTGAAGCTTTCTTT. Translation gives CASSVWGSTEAFF.

This sequence joins TRBV30 and TRBJ2-2; D is unresolved. The ends were cut back, 0 bases at V and 4 bases at J, with 12 bases in the middle. The CDR3 runs to 15 residues. Germline V CDR1 and CDR2: GTSNPN, SVGIG (reference sequence). CDR3 bases: TGTGCCTGGAGTGTAGAGACCCGTCCCACCGGGGAGCTGTTTTTT. Its translation: CAWSVETRPTGELFF.

This chain uses TRBV9 with TRBJ1-1, with a tentative D call TRBD1 (5 bases). V gave up 0 bases and J gave up 4 bases, with 7 bases separating them. CDR1 and CDR2 (germline): SGDLS, YYNGEE. This CDR3 region has 13 residues. The CDR3 is CASSVAGFTEAFF. Here the CDR3 DNA reads TGTGCCAGCAGCGTAGCAGGGTTCACTGAAGCTTTCTTT.

J is TRBJ1-1 and V is TRBV7-9; 9 bases are shared with TRBD1. Germline V gene lookup returns CDR1 SEHNR and CDR2 FQNEAQ (reference sequence). The V segment lost 5 bases and the J segment 1 base; nucleotides outside the gene matches: 5. This CDR3 is 15 amino acids long. The CDR3 here is CASSAPTGGNTEAFF. The CDR3 nucleotides read TGTGCCAGCAGCGCGCCGACAGGGGGGAACACTGAAGCTTTCTTT.

The chain employs TRBV6-1 and TRBJ2-6; TRBD1 aligns across 8 bases. Germline V gene lookup returns CDR1 MNHNS and CDR2 SASEGT. Losses at the gene ends were 6 bases for V and 2 bases for J; bases not matched to a gene: 3. CDR3 length: 15 residues. The CDR3 coding sequence is TGTGCCAGCAGGGCACAGGGGGCTGGGGCCAACGTCCTGACTTTC. Translating gives CASRAQGAGANVLTF.

The rearrangement joins TRBV30 to TRBJ1-1; 8 bases agree with TRBD1. Germline V gene data show CDR1 as GTSNPN and CDR2 as SVGIG (reference sequence). The V gene end was trimmed by 3 bases and the J gene end by 8 bases; junction bases not matched to a gene: 14. This CDR3 comprises 15 residues. In DNA form, the CDR3 reads TGTGCCTGGAGAGGGGCAGGGGGCCGGATAGGCGAAGCTTTCTTT. Its protein product is CAWRGAGGRIGEAFF.